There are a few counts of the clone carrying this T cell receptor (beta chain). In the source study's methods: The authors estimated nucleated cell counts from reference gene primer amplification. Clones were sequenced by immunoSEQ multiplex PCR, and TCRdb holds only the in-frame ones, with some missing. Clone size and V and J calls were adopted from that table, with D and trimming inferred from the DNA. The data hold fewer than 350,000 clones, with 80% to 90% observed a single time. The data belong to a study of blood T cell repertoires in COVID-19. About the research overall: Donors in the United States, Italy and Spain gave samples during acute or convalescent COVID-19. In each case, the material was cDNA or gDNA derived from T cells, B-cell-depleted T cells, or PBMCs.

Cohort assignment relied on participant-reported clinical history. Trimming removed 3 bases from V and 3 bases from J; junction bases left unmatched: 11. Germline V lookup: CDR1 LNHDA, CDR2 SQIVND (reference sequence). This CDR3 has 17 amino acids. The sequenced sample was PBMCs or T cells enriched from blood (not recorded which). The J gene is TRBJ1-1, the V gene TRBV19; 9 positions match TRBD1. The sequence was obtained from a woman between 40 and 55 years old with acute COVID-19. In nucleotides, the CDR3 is TGTGCCAGTAGTATCGGAGACAGGGGGAGTGCGTACACTGAAGCTTTCTTT. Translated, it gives CASSIGDRGSAYTEAFF.